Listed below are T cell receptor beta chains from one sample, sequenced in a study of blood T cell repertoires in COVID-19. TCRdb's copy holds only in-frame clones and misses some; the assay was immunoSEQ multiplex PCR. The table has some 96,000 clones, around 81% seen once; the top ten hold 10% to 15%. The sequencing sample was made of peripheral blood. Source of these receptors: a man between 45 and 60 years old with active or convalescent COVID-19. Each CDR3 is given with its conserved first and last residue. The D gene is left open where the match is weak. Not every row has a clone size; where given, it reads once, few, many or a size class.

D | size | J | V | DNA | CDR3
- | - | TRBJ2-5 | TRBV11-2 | TGTGCCAGCAGCTTAGCTAGAGAGACCCAGTACTTC | CASSLARETQYF
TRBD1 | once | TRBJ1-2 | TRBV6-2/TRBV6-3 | TGTGCCAGCAGCAGCCAGGGGGACTATGGCTACACCTTC | CASSSQGDYGYTF
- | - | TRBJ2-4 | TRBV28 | TGTGCCAGCAGTTTTGGGACTCAGGTGTACTTC | CASSFGTQVYF
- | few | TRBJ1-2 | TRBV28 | TGTGCCAGCAGTTTGGGCCAGGGAAATCTCTATGGCTACACCTTC | CASSLGQGNLYGYTF
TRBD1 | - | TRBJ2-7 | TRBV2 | TGTGCCAGCAGTCTGGGACAGCATAGATACGAGCAGTACTTC | CASSLGQHRYEQYF
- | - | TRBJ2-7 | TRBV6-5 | TGTGCCAGCAGTTACTCTACGGGATACGAGCAGTACTTC | CASSYSTGYEQYF
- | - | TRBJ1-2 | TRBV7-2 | TGTGCCAGCAGCTTAGGGGGAGGGTATGGCTACACCTTC | CASSLGGGYGYTF
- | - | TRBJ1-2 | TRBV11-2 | TGTGCCAGCAGCCCGGGACACAGGGACTATGGCTACACCTTC | CASSPGHRDYGYTF
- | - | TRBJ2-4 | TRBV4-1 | TGCGCCAGCAGCCAACCAATTGGGCAGAAAAACATTCAGTACTTC | CASSQPIGQKNIQYF
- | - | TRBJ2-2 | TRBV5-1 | TGCGCCAGCAGCCGACAGGGGAGGGGTTCAACCGGGGAGCTGTTTTTT | CASSRQGRGSTGELFF
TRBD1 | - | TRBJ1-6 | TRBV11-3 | TGTGCCAGCAGCTTAGATTTCGGGACAGCGACGCCCCTCCACTTT | CASSLDFGTATPLHF
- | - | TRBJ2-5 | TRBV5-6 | TGTGCCAGCAGCATGACAGTTTCAGAGACCCAGTACTTC | CASSMTVSETQYF
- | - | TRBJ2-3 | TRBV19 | TGTGCCAGTAGCAAAGGGGACACAGATACGCAGTATTTT | CASSKGDTDTQYF
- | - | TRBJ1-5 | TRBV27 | TGTGCCAGCAGTTCCAGCCGTTTAGCCCAGCCCCAGCATTTT | CASSSSRLAQPQHF
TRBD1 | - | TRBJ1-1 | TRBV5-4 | TGTGCCAGCAGCTTCAGACAGGGGGCGAACACTGAAGCTTTCTTT | CASSFRQGANTEAFF
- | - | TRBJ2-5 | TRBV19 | TGTGCCAGTAGTCCTCAGGGGGGACAAGAGACCCAGTACTTC | CASSPQGGQETQYF
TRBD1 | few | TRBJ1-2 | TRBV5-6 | TGTGCCAGCAGCAGGGACAGGGGGCGCGAAAACTATGGCTACACCTTC | CASSRDRGRENYGYTF
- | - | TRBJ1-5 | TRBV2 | TGTGCCAGCAGTGAACCAGGGGTCGGGAATCAGCCCCAGCATTTT | CASSEPGVGNQPQHF
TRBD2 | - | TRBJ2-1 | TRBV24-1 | TGTGCCACAACATCAGCGGGAGAGGGGGGCAATGAGCAGTTCTTC | CATTSAGEGGNEQFF
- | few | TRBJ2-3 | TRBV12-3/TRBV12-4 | TGTGCCAGCGGTCCTATGCCCACAGATACGCAGTATTTT | CASGPMPTDTQYF
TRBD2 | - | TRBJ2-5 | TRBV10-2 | TGCGCCAGCAGTTTCGGACTAGCGGGAGTGATGGGTCAGTACTTC | CASSFGLAGVMGQYF
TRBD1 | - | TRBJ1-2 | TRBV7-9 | TGTGCCAGCAGCTTTGACCCGGGACAGGGCGCCTATGGCTACACCTTC | CASSFDPGQGAYGYTF
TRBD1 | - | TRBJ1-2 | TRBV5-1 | TGCGCCAGCAGTGACGGACAGGGGGCATACTATGGCTACACCTTC | CASSDGQGAYYGYTF
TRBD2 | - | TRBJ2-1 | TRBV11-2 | TGTGCCAGCAGCTTAGCCTTCGGACTAGCGGGGAACAATGAGCAGTTCTTC | CASSLAFGLAGNNEQFF
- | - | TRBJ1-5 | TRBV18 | TGTGCCAGCTCATCAGATGCGGGGGGTCAGCCCCAGCATTTT | CASSSDAGGQPQHF
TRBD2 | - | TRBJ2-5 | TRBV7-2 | TGTGCCAGCAGTCCCCAATTTGCGGGAGGAGAAGAGACCCAGTACTTC | CASSPQFAGGEETQYF
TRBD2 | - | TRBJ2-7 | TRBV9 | TGTGCCAGCAGCGTAGACGGACTAGCCGGCGAGCAGTACTTC | CASSVDGLAGEQYF
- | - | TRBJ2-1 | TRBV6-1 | TGTGCCAGCAGTGGCACGAGTGGGAGGCCTTCCTACAATGAGCAGTTCTTC | CASSGTSGRPSYNEQFF
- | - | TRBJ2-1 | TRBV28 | TGTGCCAGCAGTCCTACGGACTTAGGGAATGAGCAGTTCTTC | CASSPTDLGNEQFF
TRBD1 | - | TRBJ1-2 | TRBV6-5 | TGTGCCAGCAGTTACGTTGACAGGGCTGGAGGCTACACCTTC | CASSYVDRAGGYTF
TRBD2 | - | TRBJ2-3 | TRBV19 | TGTGCCAGTAGTATGAGGACTAGCGGGAGGGCAGATACGCAGTATTTT | CASSMRTSGRADTQYF
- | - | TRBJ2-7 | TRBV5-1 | TGCGCCAGCAGCTTGGAAGGACGGGAGTACTACGAGCAGTACTTC | CASSLEGREYYEQYF
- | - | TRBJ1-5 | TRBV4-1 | TGCGCCAGCAGCCAAGACGGACAGATTAGCAATCAGCCCCAGCATTTT | CASSQDGQISNQPQHF
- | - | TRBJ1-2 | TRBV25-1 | TGTGCCAGCAGTGAATTCCAGGGGCATGGCTACACCTTC | CASSEFQGHGYTF
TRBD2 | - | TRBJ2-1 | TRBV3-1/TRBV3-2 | TGTGCCAGCAGCCCCCTGGGGGGGAGGGCCTCGGTTGATGAGCAGTTCTTC | CASSPLGGRASVDEQFF
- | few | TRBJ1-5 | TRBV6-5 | TGTGCCATCGAAACAGGGACCGCGGGCAATCAGCCCCAGCATTTT | CAIETGTAGNQPQHF
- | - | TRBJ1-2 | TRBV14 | TGTGCCAGCAGCCAAGATACCAAGGGGTATGGCTACACCTTC | CASSQDTKGYGYTF
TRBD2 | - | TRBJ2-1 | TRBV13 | TGTGCCAGCAGCTCAGAAGCGGGAGCCAATGAGCAGTTCTTC | CASSSEAGANEQFF
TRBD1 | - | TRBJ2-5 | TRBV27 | TGTGCCAGCAGCCAATCCGGGACAGTGAAGACCCAGTACTTC | CASSQSGTVKTQYF
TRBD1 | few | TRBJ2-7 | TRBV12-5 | TGTGCTAGTGGCCACTCACGGACAGGGACCTACGAGCAGTACTTC | CASGHSRTGTYEQYF
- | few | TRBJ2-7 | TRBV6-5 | TGTGCCAGCAGTTACAGGCAGGGGGAGCAGTACTTC | CASSYRQGEQYF
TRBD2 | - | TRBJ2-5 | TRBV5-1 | TGCGCCAGCATGCCGCATAGCGGGAGTATAGAGACCCAGTACTTC | CASMPHSGSIETQYF